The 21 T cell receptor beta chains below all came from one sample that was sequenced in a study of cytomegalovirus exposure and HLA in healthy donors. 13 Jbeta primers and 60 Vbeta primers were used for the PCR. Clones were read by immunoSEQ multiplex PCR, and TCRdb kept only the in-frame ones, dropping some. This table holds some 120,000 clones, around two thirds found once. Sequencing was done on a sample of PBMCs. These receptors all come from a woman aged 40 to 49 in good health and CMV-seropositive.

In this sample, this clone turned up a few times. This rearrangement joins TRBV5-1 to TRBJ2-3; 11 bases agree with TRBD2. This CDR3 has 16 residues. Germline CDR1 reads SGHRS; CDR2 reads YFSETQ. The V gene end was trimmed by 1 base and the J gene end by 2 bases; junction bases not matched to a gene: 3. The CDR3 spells CASSLRTSGPTDTQYF. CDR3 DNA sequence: TGCGCCAGCAGCTTGAGGACTAGCGGGCCCACAGATACGCAGTATTTT.

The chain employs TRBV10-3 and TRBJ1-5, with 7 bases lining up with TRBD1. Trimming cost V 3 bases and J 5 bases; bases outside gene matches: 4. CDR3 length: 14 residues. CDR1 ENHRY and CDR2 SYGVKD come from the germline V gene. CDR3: CAISETDRDQPQHF. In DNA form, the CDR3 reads TGTGCCATCAGTGAAACCGACAGGGATCAGCCCCAGCATTTT.

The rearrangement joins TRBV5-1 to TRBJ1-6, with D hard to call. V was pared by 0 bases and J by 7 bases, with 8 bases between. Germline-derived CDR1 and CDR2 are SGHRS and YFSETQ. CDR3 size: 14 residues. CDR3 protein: CASSLGGNNSPLHF. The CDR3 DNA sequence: TGCGCCAGCAGCTTGGGCGGGAACAATTCACCCCTCCACTTT. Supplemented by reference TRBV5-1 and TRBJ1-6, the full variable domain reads KAGVTQTPRYLIKTRGQQVTLSCSPISGHRSVSWYQQTPGQGLQFLFEYFSETQRNKGNFPGRFSGRQFSNSRSEMNVSTLELGDSALYLCASSLGGNNSPLHFGNGTRLTVT.

DNA for the CDR3: TGTGCCAGCAGTCCTCCGGGACAGGGGTACGAGCAGTACTTC. It yields the protein CASSPPGQGYEQYF. V and J are TRBV6-6 and TRBJ2-7; the match to TRBD1 covers 10 bases. In germline, CDR1 is MNHNY, CDR2 SVGAGI (reference sequence). There are 14 residues in the CDR3. The J segment lost 4 bases and the V segment lost 5 bases, leaving 5 bases of the junction unmatched.

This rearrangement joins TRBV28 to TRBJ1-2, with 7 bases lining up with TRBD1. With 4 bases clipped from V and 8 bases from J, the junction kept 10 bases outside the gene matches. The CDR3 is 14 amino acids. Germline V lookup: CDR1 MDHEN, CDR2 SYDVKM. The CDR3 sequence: CASSSGTDLYGYTF. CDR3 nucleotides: TGTGCCAGCAGTTCCGGGACAGACCTTTACGGCTACACCTTC.

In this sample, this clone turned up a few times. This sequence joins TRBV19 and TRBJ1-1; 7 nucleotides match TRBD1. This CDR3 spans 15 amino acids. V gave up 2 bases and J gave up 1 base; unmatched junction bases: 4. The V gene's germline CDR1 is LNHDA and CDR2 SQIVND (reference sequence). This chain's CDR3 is CASSIKGAGNTEAFF. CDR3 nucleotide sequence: TGTGCCAGTAGTATAAAGGGGGCAGGGAACACTGAAGCTTTCTTT.

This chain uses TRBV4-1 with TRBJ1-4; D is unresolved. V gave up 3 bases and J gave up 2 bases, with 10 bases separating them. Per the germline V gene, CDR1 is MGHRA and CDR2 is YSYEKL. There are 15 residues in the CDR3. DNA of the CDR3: TGCGCCAGCAGCCAGGACTGGGGTACTAATGAAAAACTGTTTTTT. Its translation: CASSQDWGTNEKLFF.

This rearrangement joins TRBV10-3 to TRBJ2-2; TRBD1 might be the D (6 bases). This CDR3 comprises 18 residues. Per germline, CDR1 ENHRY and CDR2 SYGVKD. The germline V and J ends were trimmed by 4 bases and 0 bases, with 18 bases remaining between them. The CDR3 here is CAISATGQRGANTGELFF. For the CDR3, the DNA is TGTGCCATCAGTGCAACGGGACAAAGGGGCGCGAACACCGGGGAGCTGTTTTTT.

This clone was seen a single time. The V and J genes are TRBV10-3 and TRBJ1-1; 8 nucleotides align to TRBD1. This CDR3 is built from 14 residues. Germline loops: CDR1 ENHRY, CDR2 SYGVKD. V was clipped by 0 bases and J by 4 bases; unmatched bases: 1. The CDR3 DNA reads TGTGCCATCAGTGAGTCGGACAGGGTCACTGAAGCTTTCTTT. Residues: CAISESDRVTEAFF.

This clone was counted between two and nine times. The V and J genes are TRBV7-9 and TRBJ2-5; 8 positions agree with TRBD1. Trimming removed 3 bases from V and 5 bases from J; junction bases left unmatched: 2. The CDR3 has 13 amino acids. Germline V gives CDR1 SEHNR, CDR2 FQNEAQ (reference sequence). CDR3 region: CASSFYRGETQYF. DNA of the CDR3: TGTGCCAGCAGCTTTTACAGGGGGGAGACCCAGTACTTC.

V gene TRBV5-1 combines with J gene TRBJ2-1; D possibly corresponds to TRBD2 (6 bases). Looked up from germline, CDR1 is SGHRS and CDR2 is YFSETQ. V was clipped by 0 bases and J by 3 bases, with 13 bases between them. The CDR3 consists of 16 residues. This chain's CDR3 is CASSLAAGSVYNEQFF. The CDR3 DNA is TGCGCCAGCAGCTTGGCGGCGGGGAGCGTCTACAATGAGCAGTTCTTC.

The CDR3 loop reads CASSLRDWNEKLFF. The CDR3 nucleotides read TGTGCCAGTAGTCTGAGGGACTGGAATGAAAAACTGTTTTTT. The J gene is TRBJ1-4, the V gene TRBV19; weak D call: TRBD1 (5 bases). V lost 5 bases and J 5 bases, leaving 12 bases between the germline ends. This CDR3 comprises 14 residues. Germline V gives CDR1 LNHDA, CDR2 SQIVND (reference sequence).

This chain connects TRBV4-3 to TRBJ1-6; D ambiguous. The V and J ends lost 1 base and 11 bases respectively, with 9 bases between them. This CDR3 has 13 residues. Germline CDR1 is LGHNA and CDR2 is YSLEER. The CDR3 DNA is TGCGCCAGCAGCCAAGCAGGTTCGACACCCCTCCACTTT. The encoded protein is CASSQAGSTPLHF.

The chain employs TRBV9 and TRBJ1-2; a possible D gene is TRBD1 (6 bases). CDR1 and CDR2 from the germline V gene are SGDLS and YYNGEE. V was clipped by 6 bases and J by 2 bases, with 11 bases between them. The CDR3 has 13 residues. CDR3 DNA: TGTGCCAGCAAGGGCCAGGGGAACTATGGCTACACCTTC. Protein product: CASKGQGNYGYTF. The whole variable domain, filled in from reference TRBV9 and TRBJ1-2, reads DSGVTQTPKHLITATGQRVTLRCSPRSGDLSVYWYQQSLDQGLQFLIQYYNGEERAKGNILERFSAQQFPDLHSELNLSSLELGDSALYFCASKGQGNYGYTFGSGTRLTVV.

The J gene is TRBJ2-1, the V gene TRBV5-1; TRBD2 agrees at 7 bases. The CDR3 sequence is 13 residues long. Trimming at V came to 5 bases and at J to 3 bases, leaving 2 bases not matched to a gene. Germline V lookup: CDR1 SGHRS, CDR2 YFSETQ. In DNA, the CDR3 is TGCGCCAGCAGGCCGGGGGGCTACAATGAGCAGTTCTTC. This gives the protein CASRPGGYNEQFF.

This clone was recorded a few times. For the CDR3, the DNA is TGTGCCATCAGTGAGTCGGGGACAGGACGTAATGAAAAACTGTTTTTT. Translation: CAISESGTGRNEKLFF. The chain has TRBV10-3 and TRBJ1-4, with TRBD1 identical over 8 bases. The germline gives CDR1 ENHRY, CDR2 SYGVKD. The ends lost 0 bases at V and 4 bases at J; junction bases unmatched: 4. The CDR3 has 16 amino acids.

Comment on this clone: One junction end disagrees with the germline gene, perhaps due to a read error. The CDR3, as DNA: TGTGCCAGCAGCCCCGGTCAGGACAGAATAATTTTC. Protein product: CASSPGQDRIIF. V usage is TRBV9 and J usage is TRBJ1-2; D possibly corresponds to TRBD1 (6 bases). Looked up from germline, CDR1 is SGDLS and CDR2 is YYNGEE. The CDR3 loop spans 12 amino acids.

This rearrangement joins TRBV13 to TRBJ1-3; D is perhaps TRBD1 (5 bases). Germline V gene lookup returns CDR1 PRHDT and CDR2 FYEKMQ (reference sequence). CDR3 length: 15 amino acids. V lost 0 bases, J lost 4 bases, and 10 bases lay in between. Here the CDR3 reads CASSLGGRDGNTIYF. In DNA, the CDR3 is TGTGCCAGCAGCTTAGGGGGGCGTGACGGAAACACCATATATTTT.

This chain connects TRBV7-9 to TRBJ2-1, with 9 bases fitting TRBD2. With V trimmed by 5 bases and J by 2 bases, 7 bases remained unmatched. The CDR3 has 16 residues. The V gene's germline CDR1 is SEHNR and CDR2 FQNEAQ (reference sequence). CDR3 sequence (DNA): TGTGCCAGCAGCCATAAAGCGGGGGGAGCCTACAATGAGCAGTTCTTC. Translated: CASSHKAGGAYNEQFF.

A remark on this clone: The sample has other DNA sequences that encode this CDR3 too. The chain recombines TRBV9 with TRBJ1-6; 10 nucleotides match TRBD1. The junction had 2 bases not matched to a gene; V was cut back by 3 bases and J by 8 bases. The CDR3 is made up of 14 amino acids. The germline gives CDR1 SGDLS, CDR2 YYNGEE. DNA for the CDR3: TGTGCCAGCAGCGCCGGGACAGGGGATTCACCCCTCCACTTT. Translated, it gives CASSAGTGDSPLHF. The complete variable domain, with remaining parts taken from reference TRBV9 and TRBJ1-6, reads DSGVTQTPKHLITATGQRVTLRCSPRSGDLSVYWYQQSLDQGLQFLIQYYNGEERAKGNILERFSAQQFPDLHSELNLSSLELGDSALYFCASSAGTGDSPLHFGNGTRLTVT.

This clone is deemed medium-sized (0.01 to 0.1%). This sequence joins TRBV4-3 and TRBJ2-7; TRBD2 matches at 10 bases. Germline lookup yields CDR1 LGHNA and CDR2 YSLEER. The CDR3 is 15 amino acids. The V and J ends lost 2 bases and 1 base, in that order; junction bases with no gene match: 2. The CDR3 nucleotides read TGCGCCAGCAGCCAATATAGCGGGGGGTCCTACGAGCAGTACTTC. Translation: CASSQYSGGSYEQYF.